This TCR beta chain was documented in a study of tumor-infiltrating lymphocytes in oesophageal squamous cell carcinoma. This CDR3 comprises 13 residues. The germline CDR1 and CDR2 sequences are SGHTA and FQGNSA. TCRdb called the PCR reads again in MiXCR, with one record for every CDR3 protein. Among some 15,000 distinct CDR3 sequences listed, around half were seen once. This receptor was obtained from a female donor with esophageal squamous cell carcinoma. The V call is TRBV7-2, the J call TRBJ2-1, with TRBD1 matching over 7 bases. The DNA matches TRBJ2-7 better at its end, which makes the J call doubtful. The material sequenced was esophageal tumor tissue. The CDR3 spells CASSWGQTNEQYF. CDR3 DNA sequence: TGTGCCAGCAGCTGGGGACAGACAAATGAGCAGTACTTC.